Listed below are T cell receptor beta chains from one sample, sequenced in a study of blood T cells in healthy people across ages. One entry per CDR3 protein, called by TCRdb with MiXCR from the 5' RACE reads. The sample holds fewer than 700,000 distinct CDR3 sequences, around 48% seen once. Sample: blood. Receptors originate from a man older than 75 in good health. Both conserved end residues are part of each CDR3. Each record gives: D gene, CDR3 length, J gene, V gene, clone size, CDR3 DNA, CDR3 protein. The D gene is left open where the match is weak. Size is omitted from some rows. Given values are once, few, many or a class for expanded clones.

-	13	TRBJ2-3	TRBV5-6	few	TGTGCCAGCACCCGGGCCGCTGGGGACACGCAGTATTTT	CASTRAAGDTQYF
-	13	TRBJ1-1	TRBV7-2	-	TGTAGCGGTGCCAATGATATGAACACTGAAGCTTTCTTT	CSGANDMNTEAFF
-	16	TRBJ2-1	TRBV24-1	-	TGTGCCACCTCCGACCACAGGGCTCCCCCGGACAATGAGCAGTTCTTC	CATSDHRAPPDNEQFF
-	16	TRBJ1-2	TRBV6-5	-	TGTGCCAGCACCAAAGCTTCCGGGGTAGCTAACTATGGCTACACCTTC	CASTKASGVANYGYTF
TRBD2	14	TRBJ2-1	TRBV20-1	-	TGCAGTGCAATACTTAGCGGGAGTGTCGATGAGCAGTTCTTC	CSAILSGSVDEQFF
-	13	TRBJ2-5	TRBV12-3/TRBV12-4	few	TGTGCCAGCAGCGACAGGGGAGGGGAGACCCAGTACTTC	CASSDRGGETQYF
TRBD1	15	TRBJ2-7	TRBV12-3/TRBV12-4	-	TGTGCCAGCAGTCTTCCGGGACAGGGCAGTGACGAGCAGTACTTC	CASSLPGQGSDEQYF
-	17	TRBJ2-7	TRBV10-3	-	TGTGCCATCAGTGAGGGGGCCTCGGGACTGCCAACCTACGAGCAGTACTTC	CAISEGASGLPTYEQYF
-	15	TRBJ1-5	TRBV30	-	TGTGCCTGGAGTGTGATCCGAGGTGGGGATCAGCCCCAGCATTTT	CAWSVIRGGDQPQHF
-	15	TRBJ2-7	TRBV5-1	-	TGCGCCAGCAGCTTGGAGGGTAGCTTTGTAAACGAGCAGTACTTC	CASSLEGSFVNEQYF
TRBD2	16	TRBJ2-1	TRBV5-1	-	TGCGCCAGCAGCTTGCCACTAGCGGGAGGTTCCGGTGAGCAGTTCTTC	CASSLPLAGGSGEQFF
TRBD1	14	TRBJ2-1	TRBV28	-	TGTGCCAGCAGAGCCTGGACAGGGGGCAATGAGCAGTTCTTC	CASRAWTGGNEQFF
-	11	TRBJ2-7	TRBV2	-	TGTGCCAGCAATGTTGCTAGCGAGCAGTACTTC	CASNVASEQYF
-	12	TRBJ1-2	TRBV7-9	few	TGTGCCAGCGCCCCCGACAGCCACGGCTACACCTTC	CASAPDSHGYTF
-	14	TRBJ2-1	TRBV6-2/TRBV6-3	-	TGTGCCAGCAGTTGGCAGGGAAGAAACAATGAGCAGTTCTTC	CASSWQGRNNEQFF
TRBD1	16	TRBJ2-4	TRBV18	many	TGTGCCAGCTCACCACCGGACAGGGGGGACGGGTACATTCAGTACTTC	CASSPPDRGDGYIQYF
TRBD2	15	TRBJ2-4	TRBV9	-	TGTGCCAGCAGCGTCGCTAGCGGGAGCCAAAACATTCAGTACTTC	CASSVASGSQNIQYF
-	14	TRBJ2-7	TRBV3-1	-	TGTGCCAGCAGCCAAGATATAGGGGTTTACGAGCAGTACTTC	CASSQDIGVYEQYF
-	15	TRBJ2-1	TRBV7-9	-	TGTGCCAGCAGCTTAGCACAGGGCGGGAGCAATGAGCAGTTCTTC	CASSLAQGGSNEQFF
-	15	TRBJ2-4	TRBV7-2	few	TGTGCCAGCAGCTTAGTTGGAGGAGCCAAAAACATTCAGTACTTC	CASSLVGGAKNIQYF
TRBD1	15	TRBJ2-1	TRBV6-5	many	TGTGCCAGCAGTTACCTCGGGACAGGGAAACATGAGCAGTTCTTC	CASSYLGTGKHEQFF
-	16	TRBJ2-2	TRBV7-2	-	TGTGCCAGCAGCTTAGCCAGGGCTACAATTGGCGGGGAGCTGTTTTTT	CASSLARATIGGELFF
-	16	TRBJ2-7	TRBV19	few	TGTGCCAGTAGTACCCTGGGGGGCGCGTTTCGAGACGAGCAGTACTTC	CASSTLGGAFRDEQYF
-	14	TRBJ2-5	TRBV3-1	-	TGTGCCAGCAGCCAAGGGATCATCGGCGGGGAGCAGTACTTC	CASSQGIIGGEQYF
TRBD1	15	TRBJ1-1	TRBV7-2	-	TGTGCCAGCAGCACCAGGACAGGGGGGAACACTGAAGCTTTCTTT	CASSTRTGGNTEAFF
TRBD2	16	TRBJ2-1	TRBV7-6	-	TGTGCCAGCAGCTTAGGTGTTAGCGGGGGGGCCGGTGAGCAGTTCTTC	CASSLGVSGGAGEQFF
TRBD1	16	TRBJ2-2	TRBV7-9	-	TGTGCCAGCAGCAATGGACAGGGGTTCGATACCGGGGAGCTGTTTTTT	CASSNGQGFDTGELFF
-	17	TRBJ2-7	TRBV10-3	-	TGTGCCATCAGTCCTAGACAGGCGGTTCATGGGGCCTACGAGCAGTACTTC	CAISPRQAVHGAYEQYF
-	15	TRBJ2-7	TRBV4-1	few	TGCGCCAGCAGCCAATTGTTGGACCCCTCCTACGAGCAGTACTTC	CASSQLLDPSYEQYF
TRBD2	18	TRBJ2-3	TRBV12-3/TRBV12-4	-	TGTGCCAGCAGTACCACGAGCGGGGGGAGATTTAGCGCAGATGCGCAGTATTTT	CASSTTSGGRFSADAQYF
-	13	TRBJ2-5	TRBV29-1	-	TGCGGCGTGGGCAGGGCCCTCCAAGAGACCCAGTACTTC	CGVGRALQETQYF
TRBD2	16	TRBJ2-1	TRBV15	-	TGTGCCACCAGCAGAGAGCCGCGGGAGTTATACAATGAGCAGTTATTC	CATSREPRELYNEQLF
-	14	TRBJ1-2	TRBV7-2	-	TGTGCCAGCAGCCCCCGGGAGGCGGGCTATGGCTACACCTTC	CASSPREAGYGYTF
-	15	TRBJ2-7	TRBV10-3	-	TGTGCCATCAGCAGCCTGGGGATAGGGTCCTACGAGCAGTACTTC	CAISSLGIGSYEQYF
TRBD2	15	TRBJ2-3	TRBV13	-	TGTGCCAGCAGCCTTAGCGGGAGGGAGACAGATACGCAGTATTTT	CASSLSGRETDTQYF
-	11	TRBJ2-1	TRBV7-9	many	TGCGCCAGCAGCTTGCTAAATGAGCAGTTCTTC	CASSLLNEQFF
-	15	TRBJ2-3	TRBV4-3	once	TGCGCCAGCAGCCAAGAGGAGGCGGGGCGGGATACGCAGTATTTT	CASSQEEAGRDTQYF
-	18	TRBJ1-5	TRBV6-2/TRBV6-3	-	TGTGCCAGCAGTTACGGGCGTGGTGACCTTAAGGGGCATCAGCCCCAGCATTTT	CASSYGRGDLKGHQPQHF
-	14	TRBJ2-7	TRBV4-3	few	TGCGCCAGCAGCCAAGAGGCCAGGGACTACGAGCAGTACTTC	CASSQEARDYEQYF
-	11	TRBJ2-7	TRBV6-6	many	TGTGCCAGCAGTTACGCATACGAGCAGTACTTC	CASSYAYEQYF
-	15	TRBJ2-1	TRBV10-3	few	TGTGCCATCAGTGAGAGCCTAGTTTCCTACAATGAGCAGTTCTTC	CAISESLVSYNEQFF
TRBD2	14	TRBJ2-3	TRBV20-1	-	TGCAGTGCTAGTTCCAGCGGGGGCACAGATACGCAGTATTTT	CSASSSGGTDTQYF
TRBD1	14	TRBJ1-2	TRBV19	-	TGTGCCAGTAGTATGGGCGACAGGGGCTATGGCTACACCTTC	CASSMGDRGYGYTF
-	14	TRBJ2-7	TRBV7-9	-	TGTGCCAGCAGCTTAGGCGGGCAATCTCGGGAGCAGTACTTC	CASSLGGQSREQYF
-	13	TRBJ2-2	TRBV4-2	-	TGTGCCGGGGGGCGGGGGAACACCGGGGAGCTGTTTTTT	CAGGRGNTGELFF
TRBD1	15	TRBJ1-1	TRBV6-6	many	TGTGCCAGCAGTACCCGACAGGGGGTGAACACTGAAGCTTTCTTT	CASSTRQGVNTEAFF
-	13	TRBJ2-5	TRBV5-1	-	TGCGCCAGCCCCCTTGTAGGGCAAGAGACCCAGTACTTC	CASPLVGQETQYF
TRBD2	19	TRBJ2-3	TRBV6-2/TRBV6-3	few	TGTGCCAGCAGTCCGCTACCGCACGGGACTAGCGGGAGAAGTAGTACGCAGTATTTT	CASSPLPHGTSGRSSTQYF
-	17	TRBJ1-4	TRBV6-5	many	TGTGCCAGCAGTTACTCGTGGTCGATGGCAACTAATGAAAAACTGTTTTTT	CASSYSWSMATNEKLFF
TRBD1	15	TRBJ2-5	TRBV12-3/TRBV12-4	-	TGTGCCAGCAGTTTAGGACAGGGGGTCCAAGAGACCCAGTACTTC	CASSLGQGVQETQYF
TRBD1	12	TRBJ2-1	TRBV20-1	few	TGCAGTGCCCCGGACAGGGTAAATGAGCAGTTCTTC	CSAPDRVNEQFF